These 5 T cell receptor beta chains were all obtained from the same sample, sequenced in a study of cytomegalovirus exposure and HLA in healthy donors. Use of 60 Vbeta and 13 Jbeta primers characterized the PCR. The table came from immunoSEQ multiplex PCR; TCRdb's copy has only in-frame clones and leaves some out. Of over 130,000 clones in the sample, around 59% were seen once. Sequenced sample: PBMCs. The receptors were sampled from a male donor in good health and CMV-seronegative.

The V gene is TRBV18, the J gene TRBJ1-5, with a possible D match to TRBD1 (5 bases). The V end lost 2 bases, the J end lost 0 bases, and 11 bases lay between the germline ends. The V gene's germline CDR1 is KGHSH and CDR2 LQKENI. CDR3 size: 16 residues. The CDR3 DNA reads as TGTGCCAGCTCACCATCCGGGGGGGATAGCAATCAGCCCCAGCATTTT. Encoded protein: CASSPSGGDSNQPQHF.

Only a few counts were recorded for this clone. The J gene is TRBJ1-3, the V gene TRBV18; 7 bases line up with TRBD1. CDR3 length: 15 amino acids. V gave up 8 bases and J gave up 2 bases; unmatched junction bases: 9. The V gene's germline CDR1 is KGHSH and CDR2 LQKENI. The CDR3 DNA reads as TGTGCCAGCCCCGCAGAAGGGACAGCTGGAAACACCATATATTTT. This translates into CASPAEGTAGNTIYF.

Only a few counts were recorded for this clone. The gene calls are TRBV7-3 and TRBJ2-1; D not certain. The CDR3 has 12 residues. CDR1 SGHTA and CDR2 FQGTGA come from the germline V gene. V lost 1 base and J lost 7, with 5 bases in between. CDR3 coding DNA: TGTGCCAGCAGCTTAAACGGGAATGAGCAGTTCTTC. Its protein product is CASSLNGNEQFF.

In this sample, this clone turned up a few times. This chain uses TRBV30 with TRBJ1-5; TRBD1 agrees at 7 bases. In germline, CDR1 is GTSNPN, CDR2 SVGIG (reference sequence). The trim removed 1 base at V and 0 bases at J, leaving 9 bases unmatched. The CDR3 is 17 residues long. DNA of the CDR3: TGTGCCTGGAGTGCCGGCGGGACAGCGTATAGCAATCAGCCCCAGCATTTT. Protein: CAWSAGGTAYSNQPQHF. Supplemented by reference TRBV30 and TRBJ1-5, the full variable domain reads SQTIHQWPATLVQPVGSPLSLECTVEGTSNPNLYWYRQAAGRGLQLLFYSVGIGQISSEVPQNLSASRPQDRQFILSSKKLLLSDSGFYLCAWSAGGTAYSNQPQHFGDGTRLSIL.

The chain couples TRBV5-4 to TRBJ1-4, with D uncertain. The V end was cut by 7 bases, the J end by 8 bases, with 15 bases between. Germline CDR1 is SGHNT and CDR2 is YYREEE (reference sequence). This CDR3 has 13 residues. The CDR3 bases are TGTGCCAGCTCCGTGGAGGGCAGCGAAAAACTGTTTTTT. It yields the protein CASSVEGSEKLFF. Full variable domain (remainder filled in from reference TRBV5-4 and TRBJ1-4): ETGVTQSPTHLIKTRGQQVTLRCSSQSGHNTVSWYQQALGQGPQFIFQYYREEENGRGNFPPRFSGLQFPNYSSELNVNALELDDSALYLCASSVEGSEKLFFGSGTQLSVL.